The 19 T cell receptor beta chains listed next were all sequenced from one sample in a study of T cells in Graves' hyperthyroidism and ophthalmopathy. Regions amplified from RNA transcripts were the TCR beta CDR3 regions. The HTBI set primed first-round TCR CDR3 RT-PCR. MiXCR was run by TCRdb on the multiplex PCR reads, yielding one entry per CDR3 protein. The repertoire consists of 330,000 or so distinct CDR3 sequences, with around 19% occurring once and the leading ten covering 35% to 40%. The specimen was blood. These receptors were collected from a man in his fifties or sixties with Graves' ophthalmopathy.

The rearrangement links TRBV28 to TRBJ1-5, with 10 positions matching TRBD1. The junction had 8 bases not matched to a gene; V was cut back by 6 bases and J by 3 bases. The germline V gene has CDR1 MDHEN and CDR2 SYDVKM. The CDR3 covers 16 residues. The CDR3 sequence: CASRTGTGANNQPQHF. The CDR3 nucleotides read TGTGCCAGCAGGACCGGGACAGGGGCGAACAATCAGCCCCAGCATTTT. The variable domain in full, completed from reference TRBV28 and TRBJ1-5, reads DVKVTQSSRYLVKRTGEKVFLECVQDMDHENMFWYRQDPGLGLRLIYFSYDVKMKEKGDIPEGYSVSREKKERFSLILESASTNQTSMYLCASRTGTGANNQPQHFGDGTRLSIL.

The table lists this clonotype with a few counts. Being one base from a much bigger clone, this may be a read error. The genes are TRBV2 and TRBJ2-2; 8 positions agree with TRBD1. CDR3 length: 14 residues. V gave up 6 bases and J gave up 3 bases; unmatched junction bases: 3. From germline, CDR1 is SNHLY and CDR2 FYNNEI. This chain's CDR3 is CASRAGGDTGELFF. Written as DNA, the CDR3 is TGTGCCAGCAGGGCAGGGGGCGACACCGGGGAGCTGTTTTTT.

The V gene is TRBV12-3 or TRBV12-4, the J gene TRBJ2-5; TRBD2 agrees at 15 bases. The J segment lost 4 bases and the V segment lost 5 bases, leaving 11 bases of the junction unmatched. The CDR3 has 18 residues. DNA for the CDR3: TGTGCCAGCAGTCTCCGGACTAGCGGGAGGGCCGGGAGAGAGACCCAGTACTTC. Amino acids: CASSLRTSGRAGRETQYF.

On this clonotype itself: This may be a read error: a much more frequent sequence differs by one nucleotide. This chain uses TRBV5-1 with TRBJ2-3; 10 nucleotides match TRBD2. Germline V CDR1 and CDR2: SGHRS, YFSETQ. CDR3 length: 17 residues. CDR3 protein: CGSTAGWLAGVADTQYF. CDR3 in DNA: TGCGGCAGCACGGCGGGTTGGCTAGCGGGAGTGGCCGATACGCAGTATTTT. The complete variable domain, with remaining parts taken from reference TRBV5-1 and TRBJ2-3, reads KAGVTQTPRYLIKTRGQQVTLSCSPISGHRSVSWYQQTPGQGLQFLFEYFSETQRNKGNFPGRFSGRQFSNSRSEMNVSTLELGDSALYLCGSTAGWLAGVADTQYFGPGTRLTVL.

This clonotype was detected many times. The CDR3 loop is CASSWGQGGTEAFF. The DNA for the CDR3 is TGCGCCAGCAGCTGGGGACAGGGAGGAACTGAAGCTTTCTTT. The V and J genes are TRBV5-1 and TRBJ1-1, with 9 positions matching TRBD1. V lost 3 bases to trimming and J lost 5 bases; unmatched junction nucleotides: 5. Germline-derived CDR1 and CDR2 are SGHRS and YFSETQ. The CDR3 runs to 14 residues. Full variable domain (remainder filled in from reference TRBV5-1 and TRBJ1-1): KAGVTQTPRYLIKTRGQQVTLSCSPISGHRSVSWYQQTPGQGLQFLFEYFSETQRNKGNFPGRFSGRQFSNSRSEMNVSTLELGDSALYLCASSWGQGGTEAFFGQGTRLTVV.

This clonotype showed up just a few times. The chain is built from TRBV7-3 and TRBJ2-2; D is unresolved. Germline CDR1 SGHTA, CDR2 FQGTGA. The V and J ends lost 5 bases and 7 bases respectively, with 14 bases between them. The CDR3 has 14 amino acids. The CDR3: CASSLKGPVGELFF. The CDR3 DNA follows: TGTGCCAGCAGCCTAAAAGGACCGGTCGGGGAGCTGTTTTTT.

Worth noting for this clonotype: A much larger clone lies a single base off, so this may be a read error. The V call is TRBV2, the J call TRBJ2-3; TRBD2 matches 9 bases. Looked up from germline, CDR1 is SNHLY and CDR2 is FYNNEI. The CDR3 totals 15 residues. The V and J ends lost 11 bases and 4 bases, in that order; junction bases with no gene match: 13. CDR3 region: CAGVRSGRIADTQYF. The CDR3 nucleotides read TGTGCCGGCGTTCGTAGCGGGAGAATCGCAGATACGCAGTATTTT.

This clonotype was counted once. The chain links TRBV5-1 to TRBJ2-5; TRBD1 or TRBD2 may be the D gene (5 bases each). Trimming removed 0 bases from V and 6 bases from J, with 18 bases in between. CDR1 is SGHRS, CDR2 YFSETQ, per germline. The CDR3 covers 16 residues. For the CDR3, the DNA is TGCGCCAGCAGCTTGGACACCGGGACCCTAAGAAAGACCCAGTACTTC. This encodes CASSLDTGTLRKTQYF.

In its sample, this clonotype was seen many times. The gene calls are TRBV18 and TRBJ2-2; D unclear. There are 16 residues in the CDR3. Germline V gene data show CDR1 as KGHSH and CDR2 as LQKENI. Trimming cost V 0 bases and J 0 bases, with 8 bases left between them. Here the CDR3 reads CASSPPGPTNTGELFF. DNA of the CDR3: TGTGCCAGCTCACCACCCGGCCCCACGAACACCGGGGAGCTGTTTTTT.

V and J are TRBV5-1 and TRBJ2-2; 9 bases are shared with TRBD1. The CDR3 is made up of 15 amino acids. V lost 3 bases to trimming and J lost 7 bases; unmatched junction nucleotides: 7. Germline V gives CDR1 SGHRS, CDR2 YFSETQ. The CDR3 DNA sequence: TGCGCCAGCAGCTGGCTGGGACAGGGTGGCGGGGAGCTGTTTTTT. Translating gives CASSWLGQGGGELFF. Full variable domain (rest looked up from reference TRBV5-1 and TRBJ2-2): KAGVTQTPRYLIKTRGQQVTLSCSPISGHRSVSWYQQTPGQGLQFLFEYFSETQRNKGNFPGRFSGRQFSNSRSEMNVSTLELGDSALYLCASSWLGQGGGELFFGEGSRLTVL.

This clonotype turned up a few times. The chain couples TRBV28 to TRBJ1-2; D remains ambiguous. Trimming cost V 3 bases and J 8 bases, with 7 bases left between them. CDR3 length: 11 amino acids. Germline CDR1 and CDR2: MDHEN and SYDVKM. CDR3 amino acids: CASSFSGGYTF. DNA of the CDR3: TGTGCCAGCAGTTTTTCTGGGGGCTACACCTTC.

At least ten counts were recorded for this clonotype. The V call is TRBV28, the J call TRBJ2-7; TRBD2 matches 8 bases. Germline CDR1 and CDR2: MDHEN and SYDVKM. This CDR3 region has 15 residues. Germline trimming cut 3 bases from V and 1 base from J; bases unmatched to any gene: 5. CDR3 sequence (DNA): TGTGCCAGCAGTTTGGAGCGGGAGTCTTCCTACGAGCAGTACTTC. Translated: CASSLERESSYEQYF.

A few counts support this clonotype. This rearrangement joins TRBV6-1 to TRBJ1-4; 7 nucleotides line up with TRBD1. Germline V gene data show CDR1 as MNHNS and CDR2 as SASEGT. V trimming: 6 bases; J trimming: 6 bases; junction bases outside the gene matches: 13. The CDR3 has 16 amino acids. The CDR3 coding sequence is TGTGCCAGCAGCTCCCGTGGGACAGATTTCCATGAAAAACTGTTTTTT. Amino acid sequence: CASSSRGTDFHEKLFF.

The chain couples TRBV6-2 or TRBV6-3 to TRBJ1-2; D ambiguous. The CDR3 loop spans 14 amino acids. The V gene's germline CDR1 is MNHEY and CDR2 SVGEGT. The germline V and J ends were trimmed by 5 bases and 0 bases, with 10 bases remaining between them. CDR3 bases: TGTGCCAGCAGTCGGGCGGACTCTAACTATGGCTACACCTTC. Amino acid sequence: CASSRADSNYGYTF.

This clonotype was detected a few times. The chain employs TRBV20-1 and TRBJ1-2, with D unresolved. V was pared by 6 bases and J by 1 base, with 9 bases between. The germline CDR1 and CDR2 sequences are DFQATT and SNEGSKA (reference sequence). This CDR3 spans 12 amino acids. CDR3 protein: CSARQFNYGYTF. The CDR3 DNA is TGCAGTGCGCGACAATTTAACTATGGCTACACCTTC.

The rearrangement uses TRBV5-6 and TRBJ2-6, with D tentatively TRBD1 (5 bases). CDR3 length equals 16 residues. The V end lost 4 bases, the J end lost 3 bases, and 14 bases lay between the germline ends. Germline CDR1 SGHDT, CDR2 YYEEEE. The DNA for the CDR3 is TGTGCCAGCAGCGACCAGGGTTTTTATGGGGCCAACGTCCTGACTTTC. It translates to CASSDQGFYGANVLTF.

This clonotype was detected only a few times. The CDR3 coding sequence is TGCGCCAGCAGCTTGGCTGGCAGGGGAGGGAACACTGAAGCTTTCTTT. It encodes CASSLAGRGGNTEAFF. The chain has TRBV5-1 and TRBJ1-1; a possible D gene is TRBD1 (6 bases). Trimming left V 0 bases short and J 1 base short, with 13 bases between. The CDR3 length is 16 residues. Germline CDR1 is SGHRS and CDR2 is YFSETQ. The variable domain in full, completed from reference TRBV5-1 and TRBJ1-1, reads KAGVTQTPRYLIKTRGQQVTLSCSPISGHRSVSWYQQTPGQGLQFLFEYFSETQRNKGNFPGRFSGRQFSNSRSEMNVSTLELGDSALYLCASSLAGRGGNTEAFFGQGTRLTVV.

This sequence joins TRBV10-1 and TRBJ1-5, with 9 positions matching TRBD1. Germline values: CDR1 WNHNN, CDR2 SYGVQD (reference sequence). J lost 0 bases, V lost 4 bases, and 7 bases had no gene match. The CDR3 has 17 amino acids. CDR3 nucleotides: TGCGCCAGCAGTGGCCGGGGACAGGGCTATAGCAATCAGCCCCAGCATTTT. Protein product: CASSGRGQGYSNQPQHF.

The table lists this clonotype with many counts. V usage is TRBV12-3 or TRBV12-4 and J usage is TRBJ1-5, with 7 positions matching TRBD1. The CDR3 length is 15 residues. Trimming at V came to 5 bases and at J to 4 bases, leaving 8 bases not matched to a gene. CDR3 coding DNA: TGTGCCAGCAGTCTAAGACAGGGTACGAATCAGCCCCAGCATTTT. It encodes CASSLRQGTNQPQHF.